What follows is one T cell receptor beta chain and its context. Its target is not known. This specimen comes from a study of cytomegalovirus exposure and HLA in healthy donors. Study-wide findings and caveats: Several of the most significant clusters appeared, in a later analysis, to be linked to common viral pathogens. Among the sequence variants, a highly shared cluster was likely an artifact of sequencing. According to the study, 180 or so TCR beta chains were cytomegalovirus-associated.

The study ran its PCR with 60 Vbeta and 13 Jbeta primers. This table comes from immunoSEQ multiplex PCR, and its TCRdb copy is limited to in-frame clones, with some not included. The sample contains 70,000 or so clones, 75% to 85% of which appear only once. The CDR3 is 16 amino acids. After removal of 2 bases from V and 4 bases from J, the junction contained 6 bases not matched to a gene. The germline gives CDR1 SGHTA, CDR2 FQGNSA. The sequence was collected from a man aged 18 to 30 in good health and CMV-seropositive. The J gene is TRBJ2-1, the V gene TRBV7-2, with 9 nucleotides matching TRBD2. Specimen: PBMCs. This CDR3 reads CASSLRATSGYNEQFF. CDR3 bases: TGTGCCAGCAGCTTAAGGGCGACTAGCGGTTACAATGAGCAGTTCTTC.